Below, 16 T cell receptor beta chains from the same sample are listed, as sequenced in a study of CD8+CD57+ T cells in acquired aplastic anemia. Both TCR beta VDJ combination and CDR3 sequence profiling were carried out. Genomic DNA was the template for this profiling. TCRdb re-analysed the reads in MiXCR, keeping a single row per CDR3 protein. The sample contains some 200,000 distinct CDR3 sequences, 30% to 40% of which appear only once. The sequencing sample was made of sorted CD4+, CD8+, or CD8+CD57+ T cells (not recorded which) from PBMCs. Receptors originate from a human donor in good health, serving as a control.

CDR3 sequence reads: CSVGSSGRGYNEQFF. CDR3 bases: TGCAGCGTTGGTTCTAGCGGGAGGGGTTACAATGAGCAGTTCTTC. This chain joins TRBV29-1 and TRBJ2-1; 12 positions agree with TRBD2. The V segment lost 4 bases and the J segment 4 bases; nucleotides outside the gene matches: 5. The CDR3 sequence is 15 residues long. CDR1 SQVTM and CDR2 ANQGSEA come from the germline V gene.

This clonotype was detected many times. The chain couples TRBV19 to TRBJ1-5, with 8 bases aligning to TRBD1. The ends lost 6 bases at V and 1 base at J; junction bases unmatched: 8. Germline V gene data show CDR1 as LNHDA and CDR2 as SQIVND (reference sequence). The CDR3 has 16 residues. The CDR3 region is CASRAVGQGSNQPQHF. CDR3 nucleotides: TGTGCCAGTAGGGCTGTAGGACAGGGCAGCAATCAGCCCCAGCATTTT.

This clonotype turned up a few times. This chain uses TRBV5-1 with TRBJ1-2; tentatively, D is TRBD1 (6 bases). The germline V gene encodes CDR1 SGHRS and CDR2 YFSETQ. V dropped 0 bases and J dropped 6 bases, with 12 bases sitting between them. The CDR3 has 14 residues. The CDR3 here is CASSLAGAGDGYTF. CDR3 sequence (DNA): TGCGCCAGCAGCTTGGCTGGGGCAGGGGATGGCTACACCTTC.

Worth noting for this clonotype: A much bigger clone sits one base away, suggesting this may be a read error. The genes are TRBV20-1 and TRBJ2-3, with 10 nucleotides matching TRBD2. Germline CDR1 DFQATT, CDR2 SNEGSKA (reference sequence). This CDR3 is 16 amino acids long. The CDR3 spells CSPRQAGGGNTDTQYF. The CDR3 DNA reads as TGCAGTCCTAGACAAGCGGGAGGGGGGAACACAGATACGCAGTATTTT.

The rearrangement uses TRBV9 and TRBJ1-2; 7 bases are a match to TRBD1. In germline, CDR1 is SGDLS, CDR2 YYNGEE. Trimming removed 3 bases from V and 6 bases from J; junction bases left unmatched: 5. The CDR3 runs to 13 residues. CDR3 coding DNA: TGTGCCAGCAGCGGATACCAGGGGGATGGCTACACCTTC. Amino acids: CASSGYQGDGYTF.

In this sample, this clonotype turned up many times. The chain carries TRBV12-3 or TRBV12-4 and TRBJ1-2, with a tentative D call TRBD1 (6 bases). The V end was cut by 2 bases, the J end by 4 bases, with 14 bases between. The CDR3 length is 15 residues. CDR3 bases: TGTGCCAGCAGTTTACGGCGGACAGTCCCCTATGGCTACACCTTC. Protein sequence: CASSLRRTVPYGYTF.

Many counts were recorded for this clonotype. The rearrangement uses TRBV7-9 and TRBJ2-5; no reliable D call. This CDR3 has 16 amino acids. The germline V gene has CDR1 SEHNR and CDR2 FQNEAQ (reference sequence). V was cut by 4 bases and J by 5 bases, with 20 bases left in between. The DNA of the CDR3 is TGTGCCAGCAGCTCAAGATCCCTGGGGTCTGGCGAGACCCAGTACTTC. Translation gives CASSSRSLGSGETQYF.

This clonotype was counted between two and nine times. The chain combines TRBV10-1 with TRBJ2-5; 9 positions agree with TRBD1. V shed 6 bases, J shed 4 bases, and the junction held 0 bases outside the gene matches. This CDR3 has 12 amino acids. CDR1 and CDR2 (germline): WNHNN, SYGVQD (reference sequence). This CDR3 reads CASRTGGETQYF. The CDR3 nucleotides read TGCGCCAGCAGGACAGGGGGAGAGACCCAGTACTTC.

This clonotype has a count of ten or more. This rearrangement joins TRBV2 to TRBJ2-3, with 11 bases that match TRBD1. V shed 6 bases, J shed 0 bases, and the junction held 2 bases outside the gene matches. In germline, CDR1 is SNHLY, CDR2 FYNNEI. CDR3 length: 15 amino acids. This CDR3 is CASSGQGASTDTQYF. DNA of the CDR3: TGTGCCAGCAGCGGACAGGGGGCGAGCACAGATACGCAGTATTTT.

The chain links TRBV7-7 to TRBJ1-1; the match to TRBD1 covers 7 bases. The CDR3 is 13 amino acids. CDR1 SSHAT and CDR2 FNYEAQ come from the germline V gene (reference sequence). The CDR3 DNA follows: TGTGCTAGCCGACGACAGGGTCACACTGAAGCTTTCTTT. Protein product: CASRRQGHTEAFF.

This clonotype was recorded a few times. This chain joins TRBV5-1 and TRBJ2-2, with D unclear. Germline CDR1 is SGHRS and CDR2 is YFSETQ. V was shortened by 6 bases and J by 5 bases, with 14 bases between the two germline ends. The CDR3 runs to 14 residues. CDR3 DNA: TGCGCCAGCAACCGCGATGGGGAAACCGGGGAGCTGTTTTTT. It specifies CASNRDGETGELFF.

The gene calls are TRBV19 and TRBJ2-7; 9 nucleotides align to TRBD1. With 4 bases clipped from V and 6 bases from J, the junction kept 13 bases outside the gene matches. The CDR3 contains 16 residues. The germline gives CDR1 LNHDA, CDR2 SQIVND (reference sequence). The CDR3: CASSTRPGTGYCEQYF. The DNA of the CDR3 is TGTGCCAGTAGTACCCGCCCGGGGACAGGGTACTGCGAGCAGTACTTC.

This clonotype was seen a few times. The chain employs TRBV6-5 and TRBJ2-3; tentatively, D is TRBD2 (5 bases). The CDR3 extends over 16 amino acids. V was clipped by 2 bases and J by 1 base, with 13 bases between them. In germline, CDR1 is MNHEY, CDR2 SVGAGI. In nucleotides, the CDR3 is TGTGCCAGCAGTTACCGCCGGGAAGCGGGCACAGATACGCAGTATTTT. Amino acids: CASSYRREAGTDTQYF.

This clonotype was seen a handful of times. The chain combines TRBV10-3 with TRBJ1-1; D not certain. V lost 10 bases to trimming and J lost 3 bases, with 24 bases between them. CDR3 length: 16 amino acids. Germline values: CDR1 ENHRY, CDR2 SYGVKD. CDR3 DNA sequence: TGTGCCAGCTCCCGCCTGGGTGGGGTAGGGTACACTGAAGCTTTCTTT. Protein product: CASSRLGGVGYTEAFF.

This clonotype was seen many times. The V gene is TRBV12-3 or TRBV12-4, the J gene TRBJ1-2; D gene uncertain. The CDR3 runs to 12 residues. V lost 3 bases to trimming and J lost 8 bases, with 10 bases between them. CDR3 DNA sequence: TGTGCCAGCAGTTTCTCCCAGGACGGCTACACCTTC. Protein product: CASSFSQDGYTF.

Notes on this clonotype: A read error may be the cause here, since a much bigger clone is one base away. The CDR3 sequence: CSAEAGGLVYGYTF. CDR3 in DNA: TGCAGTGCTGAGGCCGGGGGCCTGGTCTATGGCTACACCTTC. The chain combines TRBV20-1 with TRBJ1-2; weak D call: TRBD1 (6 bases). The CDR3 extends over 14 amino acids. V lost 5 bases and J 4 bases, leaving 17 bases between the germline ends. Germline V gene sequence: CDR1 DFQATT, CDR2 SNEGSKA (reference sequence).